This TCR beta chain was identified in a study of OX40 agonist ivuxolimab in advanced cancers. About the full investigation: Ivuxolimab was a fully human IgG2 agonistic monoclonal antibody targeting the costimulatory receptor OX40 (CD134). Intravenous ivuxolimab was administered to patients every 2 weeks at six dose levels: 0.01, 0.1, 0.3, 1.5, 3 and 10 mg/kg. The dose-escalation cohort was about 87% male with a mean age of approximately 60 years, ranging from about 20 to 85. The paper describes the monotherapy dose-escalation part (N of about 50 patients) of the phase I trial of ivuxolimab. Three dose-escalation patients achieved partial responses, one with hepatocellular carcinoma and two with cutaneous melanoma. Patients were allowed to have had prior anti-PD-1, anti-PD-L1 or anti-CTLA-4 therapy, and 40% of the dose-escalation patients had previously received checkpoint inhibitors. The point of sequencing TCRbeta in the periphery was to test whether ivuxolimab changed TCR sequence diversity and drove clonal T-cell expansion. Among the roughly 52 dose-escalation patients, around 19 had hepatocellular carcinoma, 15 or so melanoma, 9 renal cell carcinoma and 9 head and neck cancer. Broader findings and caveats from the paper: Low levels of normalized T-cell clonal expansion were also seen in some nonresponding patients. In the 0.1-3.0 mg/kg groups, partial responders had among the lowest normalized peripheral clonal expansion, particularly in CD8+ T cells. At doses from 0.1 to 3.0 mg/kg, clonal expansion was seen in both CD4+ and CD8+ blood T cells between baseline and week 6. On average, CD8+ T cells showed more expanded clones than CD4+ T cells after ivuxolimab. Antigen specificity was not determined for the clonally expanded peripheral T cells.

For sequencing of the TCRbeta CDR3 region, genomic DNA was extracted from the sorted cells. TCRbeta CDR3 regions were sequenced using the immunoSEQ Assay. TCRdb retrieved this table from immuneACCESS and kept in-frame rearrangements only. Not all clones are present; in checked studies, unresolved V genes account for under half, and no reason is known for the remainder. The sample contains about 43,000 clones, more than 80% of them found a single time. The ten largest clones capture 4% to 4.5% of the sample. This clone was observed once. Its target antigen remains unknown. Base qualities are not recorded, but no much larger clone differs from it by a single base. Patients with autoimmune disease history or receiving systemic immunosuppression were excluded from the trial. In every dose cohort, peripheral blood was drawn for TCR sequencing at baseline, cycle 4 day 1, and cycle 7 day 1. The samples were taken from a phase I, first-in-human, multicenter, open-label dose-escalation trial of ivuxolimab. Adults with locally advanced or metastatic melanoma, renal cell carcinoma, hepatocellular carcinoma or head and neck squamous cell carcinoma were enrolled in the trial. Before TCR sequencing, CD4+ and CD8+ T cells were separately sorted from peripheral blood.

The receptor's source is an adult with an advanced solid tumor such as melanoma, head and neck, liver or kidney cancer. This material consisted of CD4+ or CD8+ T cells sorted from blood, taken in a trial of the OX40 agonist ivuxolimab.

The DNA is as follows: TGTGCCAGCAGTTCACATGACAGAGGTAATAATGAGCAGTTCTTC. This translates into CASSSHDRGNNEQFF. Recombination connected TRBV28 to TRBJ2-1; TRBD1 is a weak D gene call, 5 bases matching. Trimming at the junction amounts to 4 bases on V and 7 bases on J, and the germline ends lie 17 bases apart. The germline V gene gives CDR1 as MDHEN and CDR2 as SYDVKM. The CDR3 contains 15 residues, cysteine and phenylalanine counted. Only the CDR3 DNA is retained, 45 bases long and in frame from the first base.